This T cell receptor (beta chain) stems from a study of T-cell reconstitution after alpha-beta-depleted transplantation in children. General observations from the study: Most T-cell counts and diversity one year after the transplant came from T cells that were newly produced.

For TCRbeta, the library was prepared with unique molecular identifiers. Via MiXCR, TCRdb re-called the PCR reads, giving one row per CDR3 protein. The profile shows 130,000 to 150,000 distinct CDR3 sequences, about 9% of them singletons. This clonotype was detected ten times or more. Its matching antigen is unknown. The V gene's germline CDR1 is SGHRS and CDR2 YFSETQ. The CDR3 sequence is 14 residues long. V lost 0 bases to trimming and J lost 13 bases; unmatched junction nucleotides: 9. This sequence joins TRBV5-1 and TRBJ2-1; 8 nucleotides line up with TRBD2. Material: PBMCs, mostly from graft donor cells, obtained 180 days after TCRalphabeta/CD19-depleted stem cell transplant. The receptor's source is a female patient between 2 and 10 years old who had a stem cell transplant for congenital amegakaryocytic thrombocytopenia, so the T cells may come from the graft donor. The CDR3 DNA follows: TGCGCCAGCAGCTTGGCGGGACTAGGAAACTTACAGTTCTTC. This translates into CASSLAGLGNLQFF. The variable domain in full, completed from reference TRBV5-1 and TRBJ2-1, reads KAGVTQTPRYLIKTRGQQVTLSCSPISGHRSVSWYQQTPGQGLQFLFEYFSETQRNKGNFPGRFSGRQFSNSRSEMNVSTLELGDSALYLCASSLAGLGNLQFFGPGTRLTVL.